Below, 9 T cell receptor beta chains from the same sample are listed, as sequenced in a study of cytomegalovirus exposure and HLA in healthy donors. The PCR used 60 Vbeta and 13 Jbeta primers. Libraries were prepared by immunoSEQ multiplex PCR; TCRdb keeps only in-frame clonotypes and omits some of them. Here the sample spans around 68,000 clones, about 85% being singletons. What was sequenced was PBMCs. The receptors were sampled from a female donor in good health and CMV-seronegative.

The CDR3 sequence: CASRIQGAGEKLFF. The DNA for the CDR3 is TGTGCCAGCAGGATCCAGGGGGCGGGTGAAAAACTGTTTTTT. V is TRBV27 and J is TRBJ1-4, with 8 positions matching TRBD1. From germline, CDR1 is MNHEY and CDR2 SMNVEV (reference sequence). The length of the CDR3 is 14 residues. J was trimmed by 7 bases and V by 6 bases; bases with no gene match: 7.

Of note for this clone: Germline and junction disagree at one end, which may indicate a read error. V gene TRBV11-2 combines with J gene TRBJ2-1; no clear D. Germline V CDR1 and CDR2: SGHAT, FQNNGV. The CDR3 extends over 12 amino acids. CDR3 sequence reads: CTSSPHDNEQFF. The CDR3 DNA sequence: TGTACCAGCAGCCCACACGACAATGAGCAGTTCTTC.

This clone was picked up a small number of times. For the CDR3, the DNA is TGTGCCAGCAGCCGGGACAGAAATAGCAATCAGCCCCAGCATTTT. Translating it yields CASSRDRNSNQPQHF. The chain has TRBV6-5 and TRBJ1-5; 7 bases map to TRBD1. J gave up 0 bases and V 6 bases, and 5 bases lay outside the gene matches. The length of the CDR3 is 15 residues. Germline V CDR1 and CDR2: MNHEY, SVGAGI.

The chain links TRBV6-6 to TRBJ1-2, with a possible D match to TRBD1 (6 bases). The length of the CDR3 is 16 residues. Germline CDR1 reads MNHNY; CDR2 reads SVGAGI (reference sequence). The V end was cut by 0 bases, the J end by 0 bases, with 11 bases between. CDR3 protein: CASSYSMGAANYGYTF. CDR3 coding DNA: TGTGCCAGCAGTTACTCGATGGGGGCAGCTAACTATGGCTACACCTTC.

V usage is TRBV5-8 and J usage is TRBJ2-3; TRBD1 is a possible D gene (6 bases). Per the germline V gene, CDR1 is SGHTS and CDR2 is YDEGEE. Trimming cost V 1 base and J 6 bases, with 15 bases left between them. The CDR3 runs to 15 residues. CDR3 in amino acids: CASSLYPGVADTQYF. As DNA, the CDR3 is TGTGCCAGCAGCTTGTATCCAGGGGTGGCCGATACGCAGTATTTT.

This clone came up a few times. The rearrangement links TRBV5-1 to TRBJ1-6; 9 bases align to TRBD1. The CDR3 covers 14 residues. The germline CDR1 and CDR2 sequences are SGHRS and YFSETQ. Germline trimming cut 4 bases from V and 8 bases from J; bases unmatched to any gene: 4. In DNA form, the CDR3 reads TGCGCCAGCAGCCTGGGACAGGGAGATTCACCCCTCCACTTT. Its translation: CASSLGQGDSPLHF.

The chain carries TRBV28 and TRBJ2-7; 11 bases fit TRBD1. The CDR3 spans 16 residues. Germline lookup yields CDR1 MDHEN and CDR2 SYDVKM. Losses at the gene ends were 3 bases for V and 3 bases for J; bases not matched to a gene: 7. CDR3 in amino acids: CASSFGPGQGDYEQYF. CDR3 bases: TGTGCCAGCAGTTTCGGCCCGGGACAGGGGGACTACGAGCAGTACTTC.

The chain employs TRBV2 and TRBJ2-1, with 7 positions matching TRBD1. The CDR3 extends over 14 amino acids. V trimming: 4 bases; J trimming: 5 bases; junction bases outside the gene matches: 5. Per the germline V gene, CDR1 is SNHLY and CDR2 is FYNNEI. The CDR3 spells CASSARTGDNEQFF. CDR3 DNA: TGTGCCAGCAGTGCCCGGACAGGAGACAATGAGCAGTTCTTC. Full variable domain (rest looked up from reference TRBV2 and TRBJ2-1): EPEVTQTPSHQVTQMGQEVILRCVPISNHLYFYWYRQILGQKVEFLVSFYNNEISEKSEIFDDQFSVERPDGSNFTLKIRSTKLEDSAMYFCASSARTGDNEQFFGPGTRLTVL.

CDR3 residues: CASSPGTSVDTQYF. The DNA of the CDR3 is TGTGCCAGCAGTCCCGGGACTAGCGTGGATACGCAGTATTTT. This chain links TRBV28 with TRBJ2-3; 10 nucleotides agree with TRBD2. V trimming: 5 bases; J trimming: 6 bases; junction bases outside the gene matches: 5. Germline CDR1 and CDR2: MDHEN and SYDVKM. CDR3 length: 14 amino acids.